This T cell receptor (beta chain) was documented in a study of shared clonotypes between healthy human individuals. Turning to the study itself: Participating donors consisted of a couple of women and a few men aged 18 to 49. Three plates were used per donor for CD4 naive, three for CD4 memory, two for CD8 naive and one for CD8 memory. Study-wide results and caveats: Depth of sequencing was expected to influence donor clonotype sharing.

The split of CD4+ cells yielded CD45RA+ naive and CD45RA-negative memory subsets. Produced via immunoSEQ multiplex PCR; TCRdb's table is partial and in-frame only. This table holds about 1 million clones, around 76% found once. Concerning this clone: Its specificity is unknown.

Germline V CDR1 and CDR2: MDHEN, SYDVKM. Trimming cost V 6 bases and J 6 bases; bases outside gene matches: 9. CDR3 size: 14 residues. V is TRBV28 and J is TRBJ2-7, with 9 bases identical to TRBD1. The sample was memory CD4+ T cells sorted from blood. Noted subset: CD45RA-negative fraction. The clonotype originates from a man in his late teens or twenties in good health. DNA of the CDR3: TGTGCCAGCAGGCCGGGACAGGGTTTCGCCGAGCAGTACTTC. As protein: CASRPGQGFAEQYF.